This TCR beta chain stems from a study of blood T cell repertoires in COVID-19. Study details: There were acute and convalescent COVID-19 samples, and they came from the United States, Italy and Spain. In each case, the material was cDNA or gDNA derived from T cells, B-cell-depleted T cells, or PBMCs.

The CDR3 is 15 amino acids. The germline V gene encodes CDR1 SGHNT and CDR2 YYREEE (reference sequence). V shed 0 bases, J shed 9 bases, and the junction held 10 bases outside the gene matches. Original processing methods: Researchers report that nucleated cell counts were estimated from reference gene primer amplification. Sequencing used immunoSEQ multiplex PCR; TCRdb keeps in-frame clones, though not all of them. The DNA gave D and trimming, while V, J and clone size come from that table. The profile shows about 300,000 clones, around 88% of them singletons. The TCR was taken from a woman aged 45-65 years with acute or convalescent COVID-19. The chain employs TRBV5-4 and TRBJ1-2; 8 positions agree with TRBD1. The sequenced material came from peripheral blood. The CDR3 DNA follows: TGTGCCAGCAGCTTGGGGGGCAGGGGGCTTAGGAGCTACACCTTC. The encoded protein is CASSLGGRGLRSYTF.